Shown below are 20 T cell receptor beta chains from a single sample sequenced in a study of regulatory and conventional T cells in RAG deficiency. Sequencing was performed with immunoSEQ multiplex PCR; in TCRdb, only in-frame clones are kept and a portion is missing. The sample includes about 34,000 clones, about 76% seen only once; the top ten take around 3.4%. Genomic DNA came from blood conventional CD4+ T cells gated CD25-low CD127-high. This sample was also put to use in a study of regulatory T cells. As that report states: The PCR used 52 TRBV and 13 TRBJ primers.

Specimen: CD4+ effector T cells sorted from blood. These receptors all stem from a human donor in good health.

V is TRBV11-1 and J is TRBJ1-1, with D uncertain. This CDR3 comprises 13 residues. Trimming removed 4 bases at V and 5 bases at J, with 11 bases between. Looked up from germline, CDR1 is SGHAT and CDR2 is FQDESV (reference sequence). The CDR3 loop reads CASSYNPGTEAFF. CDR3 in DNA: TGTGCCAGCAGCTACAACCCGGGGACTGAAGCTTTCTTT.

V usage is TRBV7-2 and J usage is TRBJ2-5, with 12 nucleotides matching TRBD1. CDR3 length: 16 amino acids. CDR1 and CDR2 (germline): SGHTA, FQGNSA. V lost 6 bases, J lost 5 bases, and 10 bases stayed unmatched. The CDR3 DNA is TGTGCCAGCAGTTCCCGGGACAGGGGGCCTTGGGAGACCCAGTACTTC. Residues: CASSSRDRGPWETQYF.

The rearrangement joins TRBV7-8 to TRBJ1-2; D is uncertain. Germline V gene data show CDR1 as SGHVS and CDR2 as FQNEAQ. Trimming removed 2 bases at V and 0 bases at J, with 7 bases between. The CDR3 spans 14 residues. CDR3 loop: CASSLRTANYGYTF. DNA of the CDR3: TGTGCCAGCAGCTTACGTACAGCTAACTATGGCTACACCTTC.

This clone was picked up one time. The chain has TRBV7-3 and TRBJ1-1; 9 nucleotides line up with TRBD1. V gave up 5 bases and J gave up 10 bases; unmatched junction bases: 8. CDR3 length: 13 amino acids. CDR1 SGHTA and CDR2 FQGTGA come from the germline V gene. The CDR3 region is CASSPSGTGTAFF. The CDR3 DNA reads TGTGCCAGCAGCCCCTCCGGGACAGGGACAGCTTTCTTT. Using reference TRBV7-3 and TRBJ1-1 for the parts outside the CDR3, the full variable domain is GAGVSQTPSNKVTEKGKYVELRCDPISGHTALYWYRQSLGQGPEFLIYFQGTGAADDSGLPNDRFFAVRPEGSVSTLKIQRTERGDSAVYLCASSPSGTGTAFFGQGTRLTVV.

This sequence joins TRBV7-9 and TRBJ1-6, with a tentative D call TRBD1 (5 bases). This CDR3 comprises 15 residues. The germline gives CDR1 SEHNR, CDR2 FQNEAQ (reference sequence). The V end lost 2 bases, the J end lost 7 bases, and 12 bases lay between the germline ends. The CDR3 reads CASSLMGTENSPLHF. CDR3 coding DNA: TGTGCCAGCAGCTTAATGGGGACCGAGAATTCACCCCTCCACTTT.

CDR3 DNA sequence: TGTGCCAGCAGCTTATTCGGGAAGAACACCGGGGAGCTGTTTTTT. It yields the protein CASSLFGKNTGELFF. The V and J genes are TRBV7-9 and TRBJ2-2; tentatively, D is TRBD2 (5 bases). V lost 2 bases, J lost 1 base, and 8 bases lay in between. From germline, CDR1 is SEHNR and CDR2 FQNEAQ (reference sequence). CDR3 size: 15 residues.

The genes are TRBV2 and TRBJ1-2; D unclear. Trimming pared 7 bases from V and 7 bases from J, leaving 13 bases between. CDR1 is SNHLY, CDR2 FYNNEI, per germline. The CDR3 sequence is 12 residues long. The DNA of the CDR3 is TGTGCCAGCACTCCCGTCCTGGGTGGCTACACCTTC. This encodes CASTPVLGGYTF.

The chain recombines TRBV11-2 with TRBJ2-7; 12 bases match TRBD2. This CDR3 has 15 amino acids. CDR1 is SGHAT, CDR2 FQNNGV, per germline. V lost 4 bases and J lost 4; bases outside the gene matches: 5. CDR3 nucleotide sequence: TGTGCCAGCAGCTCCCCCCTAGCGGGGGGGTACGAGCAGTACTTC. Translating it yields CASSSPLAGGYEQYF. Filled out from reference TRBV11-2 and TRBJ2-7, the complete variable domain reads EAGVAQSPRYKIIEKRQSVAFWCNPISGHATLYWYQQILGQGPKLLIQFQNNGVVDDSQLPKDRFSAERLKGVDSTLKIQPAKLEDSAVYLCASSSPLAGGYEQYFGPGTRLTVT.

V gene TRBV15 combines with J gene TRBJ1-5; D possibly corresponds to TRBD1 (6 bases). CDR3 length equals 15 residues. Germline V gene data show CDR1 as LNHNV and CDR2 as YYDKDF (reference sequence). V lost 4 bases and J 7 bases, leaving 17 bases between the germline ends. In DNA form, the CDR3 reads TGTGCCACCAGCAAGATCTCGGCAGGGGTACAGCCCCAGCATTTT. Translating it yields CATSKISAGVQPQHF.

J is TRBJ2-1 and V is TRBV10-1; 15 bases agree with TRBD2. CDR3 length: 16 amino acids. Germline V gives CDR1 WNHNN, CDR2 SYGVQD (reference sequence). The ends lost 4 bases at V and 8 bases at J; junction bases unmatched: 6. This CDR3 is CASSVGLAGGLYEQFF. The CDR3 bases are TGCGCCAGCAGTGTCGGACTAGCGGGGGGGCTGTATGAGCAGTTCTTC.

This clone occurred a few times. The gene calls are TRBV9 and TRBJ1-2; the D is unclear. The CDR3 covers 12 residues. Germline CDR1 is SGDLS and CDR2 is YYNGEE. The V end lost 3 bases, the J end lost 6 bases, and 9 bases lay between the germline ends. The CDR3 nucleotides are TGTGCCAGCAGCGGTTTGGGAGATGGCTACACCTTC. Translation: CASSGLGDGYTF.

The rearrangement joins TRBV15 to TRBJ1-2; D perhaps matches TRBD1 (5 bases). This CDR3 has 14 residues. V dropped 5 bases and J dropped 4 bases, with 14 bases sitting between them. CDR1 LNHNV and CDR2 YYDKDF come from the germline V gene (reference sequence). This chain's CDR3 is CATSLGPAIYGYTF. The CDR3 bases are TGTGCCACCAGCTTGGGACCGGCGATCTATGGCTACACCTTC.

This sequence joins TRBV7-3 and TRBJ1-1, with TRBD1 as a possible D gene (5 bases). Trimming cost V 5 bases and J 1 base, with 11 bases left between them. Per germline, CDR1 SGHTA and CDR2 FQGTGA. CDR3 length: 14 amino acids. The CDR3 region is CASSRGTANTEAFF. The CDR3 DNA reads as TGTGCCAGCAGCAGAGGGACGGCGAACACTGAAGCTTTCTTT. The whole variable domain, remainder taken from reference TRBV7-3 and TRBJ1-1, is GAGVSQTPSNKVTEKGKYVELRCDPISGHTALYWYRQSLGQGPEFLIYFQGTGAADDSGLPNDRFFAVRPEGSVSTLKIQRTERGDSAVYLCASSRGTANTEAFFGQGTRLTVV.

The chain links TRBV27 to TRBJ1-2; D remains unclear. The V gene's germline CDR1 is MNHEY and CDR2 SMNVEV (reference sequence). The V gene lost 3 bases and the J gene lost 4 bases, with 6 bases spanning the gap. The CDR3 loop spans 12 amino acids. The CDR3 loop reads CASSFGSYGYTF. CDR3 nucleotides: TGTGCCAGCAGTTTTGGGTCCTATGGCTACACCTTC.

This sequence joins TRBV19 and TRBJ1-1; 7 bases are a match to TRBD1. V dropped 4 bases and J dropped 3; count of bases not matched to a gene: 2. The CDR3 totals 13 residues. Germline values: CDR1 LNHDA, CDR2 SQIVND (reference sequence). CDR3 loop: CASSTQGDTEAFF. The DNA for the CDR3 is TGTGCCAGTAGTACCCAGGGGGACACTGAAGCTTTCTTT. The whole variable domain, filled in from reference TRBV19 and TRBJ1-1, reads DGGITQSPKYLFRKEGQNVTLSCEQNLNHDAMYWYRQDPGQGLRLIYYSQIVNDFQKGDIAEGYSVSREKKESFPLTVTSAQKNPTAFYLCASSTQGDTEAFFGQGTRLTVV.

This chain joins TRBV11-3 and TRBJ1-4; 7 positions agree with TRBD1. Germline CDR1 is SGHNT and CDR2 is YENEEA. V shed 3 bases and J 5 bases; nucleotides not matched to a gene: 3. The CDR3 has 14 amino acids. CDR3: CASSFSGGNEKLFF. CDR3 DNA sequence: TGTGCCAGCAGCTTTTCAGGGGGGAATGAAAAACTGTTTTTT.

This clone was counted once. CDR3 region: CASSYGEGPAYEQYF. The CDR3 region has the DNA TGTGCCAGCAGTTACGGAGAAGGACCTGCCTACGAGCAGTACTTC. The genes are TRBV6-5 and TRBJ2-7, with D hard to call. This CDR3 has 15 residues. Germline V gene lookup returns CDR1 MNHEY and CDR2 SVGAGI. The V end lost 2 bases, the J end lost 2 bases, and 13 bases lay between the germline ends.

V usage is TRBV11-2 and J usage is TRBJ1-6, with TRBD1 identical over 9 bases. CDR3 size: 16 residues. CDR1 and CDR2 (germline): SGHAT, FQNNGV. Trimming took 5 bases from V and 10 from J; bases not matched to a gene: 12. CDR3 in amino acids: CASSPQAGQGLSPLHF. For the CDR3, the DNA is TGTGCCAGCAGCCCACAAGCGGGACAGGGTTTATCACCCCTCCACTTT.

As DNA, the CDR3 is TGTGCCAGCAGCTTTCCCTCGGGACATTATAGCAATCAGCCCCAGCATTTT. This sequence encodes CASSFPSGHYSNQPQHF. This chain uses TRBV11-3 with TRBJ1-5; possibly TRBD1 for D (6 bases). Germline CDR1 and CDR2: SGHNT and YENEEA. V lost 3 bases and J lost 0, with 15 bases in between. The CDR3 runs to 17 residues.

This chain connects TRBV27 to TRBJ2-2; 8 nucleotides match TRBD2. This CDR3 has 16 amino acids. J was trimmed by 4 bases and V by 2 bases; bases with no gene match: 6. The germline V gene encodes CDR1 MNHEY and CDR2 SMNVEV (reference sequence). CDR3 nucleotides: TGTGCCAGCAGTTTAATGGCTAGCGGGCGCACCGGGGAGCTGTTTTTT. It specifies CASSLMASGRTGELFF.